The 19 T cell receptor beta chains presented below share a single source sample, sequenced in a study of T cells in Graves' hyperthyroidism and ophthalmopathy. There were TCR beta CDR3 regions amplified from RNA transcripts. The study used the HTBI primer set for a first-round RT-PCR of the TCR CDR3. TCRdb used MiXCR to reprocess the multiplex PCR reads, holding one entry per CDR3 protein. The sample holds about 420,000 distinct CDR3 sequences, approximately 14% seen once. Sequenced sample: blood. The receptors derive from a young woman with Graves' hyperthyroidism.

The V call is TRBV6-1, the J call TRBJ2-3; 13 bases map to TRBD2. Per the germline V gene, CDR1 is MNHNS and CDR2 is SASEGT. CDR3 length: 15 residues. The junction had 2 bases not matched to a gene; V was cut back by 5 bases and J by 3 bases. CDR3 region: CASSTTSGGTDTQYF. CDR3 DNA sequence: TGTGCCAGCAGTACGACTAGCGGGGGGACAGATACGCAGTATTTT.

This clonotype was seen ten or more times. J is TRBJ2-7 and V is TRBV5-1; 9 nucleotides agree with TRBD2. V lost 4 bases, J lost 0 bases, and 2 bases stayed unmatched. The CDR3 consists of 14 residues. CDR1 is SGHRS and CDR2 is YFSETQ in the germline V gene. The CDR3 bases are TGCGCCAGCAGCCCTAGCGGGGTCTCCTACGAGCAGTACTTC. Protein product: CASSPSGVSYEQYF.

There are many counts of this clonotype. This rearrangement joins TRBV30 to TRBJ2-2; D is ambiguous. This CDR3 contains 14 residues. Germline V lookup: CDR1 GTSNPN, CDR2 SVGIG (reference sequence). Trimming shortened V by 8 bases and J by 8 bases, and 21 bases separated the two germline ends. The CDR3, as DNA: TGTGCCCGGTCAGGTGGCCCAAGAACTGGGGAGCTGTTTTTT. Protein sequence: CARSGGPRTGELFF.

This clonotype was observed many times. The V gene is TRBV6-1, the J gene TRBJ2-7, with 8 bases that match TRBD1. CDR3 length: 15 amino acids. Trimming at V came to 6 bases and at J to 1 base, leaving 8 bases not matched to a gene. Germline lookup yields CDR1 MNHNS and CDR2 SASEGT. The CDR3 region is CASSRSGQVSYEQYF. The CDR3 region has the DNA TGTGCCAGCAGCCGGTCGGGACAGGTTTCCTACGAGCAGTACTTC.

This clonotype occurred many times. J is TRBJ2-5 and V is TRBV4-1; no reliable D call. Germline CDR1 is MGHRA and CDR2 is YSYEKL. The CDR3 spans 15 residues. V gave up 3 bases and J gave up 1 base, with 12 bases separating them. The CDR3 loop reads CASSHRWTAQETQYF. The CDR3, as DNA: TGCGCCAGCAGCCACCGGTGGACGGCCCAAGAGACCCAGTACTTC.

This clonotype was counted ten times or more. V gene TRBV7-9 combines with J gene TRBJ2-7; D may be TRBD1 (6 bases). Germline V gene lookup returns CDR1 SEHNR and CDR2 FQNEAQ (reference sequence). V lost 5 bases to trimming and J lost 5 bases, with 16 bases between them. The CDR3 is made up of 14 amino acids. Here the CDR3 reads CASSHNSQGNEQYF. The CDR3 nucleotides read TGTGCCAGCAGCCACAATTCTCAGGGGAACGAGCAGTACTTC.

This clonotype was detected many times. This chain connects TRBV5-1 to TRBJ1-2, with D maybe TRBD1 (5 bases). Looked up from germline, CDR1 is SGHRS and CDR2 is YFSETQ. V shed 3 bases and J shed 8 bases, with 11 bases lying between them. The CDR3 covers 12 residues. In DNA, the CDR3 is TGCGCCAGCAGCTCCACGGGGGAGGGCTACACCTTC. Its translation is CASSSTGEGYTF.

This clonotype was seen many times. The rearrangement links TRBV11-3 to TRBJ1-1; 7 nucleotides line up with TRBD1. The CDR3 totals 15 residues. The J segment lost 4 bases and the V segment lost 0 bases, leaving 5 bases of the junction unmatched. In germline, CDR1 is SGHNT, CDR2 YENEEA. Here the CDR3 reads CASSLEGGGGTEAFF. The CDR3 bases are TGTGCCAGCAGCTTAGAAGGGGGCGGGGGCACTGAAGCTTTCTTT.

This clonotype was counted many times. The V and J genes are TRBV2 and TRBJ2-6, with D hard to call. The V and J ends lost 8 bases and 2 bases respectively, with 16 bases between them. The CDR3 has 16 residues. CDR1 is SNHLY and CDR2 is FYNNEI in the germline V gene. In DNA form, the CDR3 reads TGTGCCAGCGGTGTCCCCCTGGACCCTGGGGCCAACGTCCTGACTTTC. Translation gives CASGVPLDPGANVLTF.

Ten or more counts support this clonotype. The V call is TRBV5-1, the J call TRBJ2-7, with D possibly matching TRBD2 (5 bases). Germline CDR1 reads SGHRS; CDR2 reads YFSETQ. The CDR3 is 17 residues long. Trimming removed 4 bases from V and 5 bases from J, with 25 bases in between. DNA of the CDR3: TGCGCCAGCAGCGGCGGATTTGGAGAGAGGGTTATGAACGAGCAGTACTTC. Its protein product is CASSGGFGERVMNEQYF.

This clonotype was picked up a small number of times. The V call is TRBV20-1, the J call TRBJ2-3; 9 bases line up with TRBD2. Germline CDR1 and CDR2: DFQATT and SNEGSKA (reference sequence). The junction had 15 bases not matched to a gene; V was cut back by 3 bases and J by 5 bases. The length of the CDR3 is 17 residues. CDR3 DNA: TGCAGTGCTAGGCAGGGGCTCGCGGGAGGGCCAGAAGATACGCAGTATTTT. This codes for CSARQGLAGGPEDTQYF.

This clonotype was observed a handful of times. The chain joins TRBV15 to TRBJ2-7, with D perhaps TRBD1 (6 bases). With 0 bases removed from V and 2 bases from J, the gap between germline ends came to 17 bases. The germline V gene encodes CDR1 LNHNV and CDR2 YYDKDF (reference sequence). The CDR3 has 17 residues. The CDR3 DNA reads TGTGCCACCAGCAGAGATCGGGCGAACAGGGTGACCTACGAGCAGTACTTC. The encoded protein is CATSRDRANRVTYEQYF.

The chain couples TRBV7-9 to TRBJ1-5; a possible D gene is TRBD1 (6 bases). Trimming removed 3 bases at V and 5 bases at J, with 20 bases between. The CDR3 has 17 residues. Germline V gene data show CDR1 as SEHNR and CDR2 as FQNEAQ (reference sequence). DNA for the CDR3: TGTGCCAGCAGCTTGGTTCCCAGGGGTAAAAATTATCAGCCCCAGCATTTT. This sequence encodes CASSLVPRGKNYQPQHF.

This clonotype was picked up many times. V and J are TRBV7-9 and TRBJ2-1; D perhaps matches TRBD2 (5 bases). This CDR3 region has 16 residues. Between the trimmed V and J ends, which lost 5 bases and 5 bases, there was a span of 19 bases. Germline V gene data show CDR1 as SEHNR and CDR2 as FQNEAQ (reference sequence). CDR3 in DNA: TGTGCCAGCAGCCCTCGAGCGGCCACAGACCACAATGAGCAGTTCTTC. This codes for CASSPRAATDHNEQFF.

There are many counts of this clonotype. CDR3 in amino acids: CASSQDGEGDQPQHF. The CDR3 bases are TGTGCCAGCAGCCAAGATGGTGAGGGGGATCAGCCCCAGCATTTT. The V and J genes are TRBV3-1 and TRBJ1-5; maybe TRBD1 (6 bases). The germline V and J ends were trimmed by 0 bases and 5 bases, with 11 bases remaining between them. CDR3 length equals 15 residues. Germline V gene data show CDR1 as LGHDT and CDR2 as YNNKEL (reference sequence).

At least ten counts were recorded for this clonotype. J is TRBJ2-5 and V is TRBV30, with 12 bases lining up with TRBD2. Germline-derived CDR1 and CDR2 are GTSNPN and SVGIG (reference sequence). Trimming took 2 bases from V and 2 from J; bases not matched to a gene: 12. The CDR3 has 18 residues. CDR3 protein: CAWSIRTSGINGQETQYF. In DNA form, the CDR3 reads TGTGCCTGGAGTATTCGGACTAGCGGGATCAATGGACAAGAGACCCAGTACTTC.

The sample holds many counts of this clonotype. This chain uses TRBV28 with TRBJ1-6, with TRBD1 matching 8 bases. The CDR3 runs to 15 residues. The J segment lost 9 bases and the V segment lost 5 bases, leaving 9 bases of the junction unmatched. Germline loops: CDR1 MDHEN, CDR2 SYDVKM. CDR3 in DNA: TGTGCCAGCAGTGCCACCGGACAGGGCACTTCACCCCTCCACTTT. It encodes CASSATGQGTSPLHF. The whole variable domain, remainder taken from reference TRBV28 and TRBJ1-6, is DVKVTQSSRYLVKRTGEKVFLECVQDMDHENMFWYRQDPGLGLRLIYFSYDVKMKEKGDIPEGYSVSREKKERFSLILESASTNQTSMYLCASSATGQGTSPLHFGNGTRLTVT.

This clonotype came up many times. The chain carries TRBV7-3 and TRBJ2-3, with D tentatively TRBD1 or TRBD2 (6 bases each). Trimming shortened V by 2 bases and J by 6 bases, and 9 bases separated the two germline ends. There are 13 residues in the CDR3. CDR1 is SGHTA, CDR2 FQGTGA, per germline. The CDR3 DNA sequence: TGTGCCAGCAGCTTACGGAGGGGGGATACGCAGTATTTT. This encodes CASSLRRGDTQYF.

At least ten counts were recorded for this clonotype. This chain links TRBV12-3 or TRBV12-4 with TRBJ2-3, with D tentatively TRBD1 (5 bases). The CDR3 runs 14 residues. Trimming stripped 3 bases from V and 2 bases from J, with 9 bases between. CDR3 coding DNA: TGTGCCAGCAGTTTGGCAGGGTTCACAGATACGCAGTATTTT. Translating gives CASSLAGFTDTQYF.